This TCR beta chain was recorded in a study of identical twins. The table lists this clonotype with many counts. A universal primer site came from template switching; cDNA carried unique molecular identifiers. TCRdb recomputed calls from the 5' RACE reads with MiXCR, one row per CDR3 protein. The sample records 200,000 to 250,000 distinct CDR3 sequences, under 12% being singletons. CDR1 and CDR2 from the germline V gene are SGHTA and FQGNSA. The CDR3 spans 13 residues. Losses at the gene ends were 6 bases for V and 3 bases for J; bases not matched to a gene: 0. Source material: memory T cells sorted from blood. This sequence joins TRBV7-2 and TRBJ2-1; TRBD1 aligns across 9 bases. This sequence was found in a man aged 45 to 65 in good health. In nucleotides, the CDR3 is TGTGCCAGCAGGACAGGGGGCTACAATGAGCAGTTCTTC. It translates to CASRTGGYNEQFF.